This paragraph reports one T cell receptor (beta chain). Its antigen specificity is not known. Base-call qualities are not available, and no considerably larger clone is one nucleotide away. This sample is drawn from a study of regulatory T cells in long-lasting Graves disease (dated by TCRdb to the early 2020s). General notes on the study: Patients with newly diagnosed Graves' disease had been on antithyroid drugs for under 3 months. TCR sequencing covered some 13 persistent and around 20 newly diagnosed Graves' disease patients, some 35 samples in total. This study used TCR sequencing and RNA sequencing of peripheral blood to compare persistent Graves' disease patients against newly diagnosed Graves' disease patients. The study was conducted in China and was registered as a clinical trial.

The library relied on multiplex PCR. Sequencing used an Illumina HiSeq 4000. To build TCR beta libraries, CDR3 regions were amplified by Arm-PCR using iRepertoire HTBI primers. PCR products were gel purified before sequencing. The authors processed their data as follows. Across samples, 60 to 70 TRBV and roughly 15 TRBJ segments were identified and used for gene usage analysis of CDR3 amino acid clonotypes. COPE and FqMerger were used to merge the filtered high-quality paired reads into contigs. BLAST was used to align contigs to IMGT TRBV, TRBD and TRBJ reference genes, and CDR3 was defined according to IMGT. Any clonotype with a frequency above 0.1% was counted as a highly expanded clone. Shannon entropy was used to measure repertoire diversity, and the Gini coefficient was used to measure V-J evenness. Clonotypes shared by more than one individual were considered public. TCRdb ran its own pipeline on the public reads, namely fastp trimming at Q25 and MiXCR clone calling, and kept in-frame beta chains. All rows with the same CDR3 protein become a single entry with the most common DNA and genes. TCRdb assigned the V and J calls; the authors' analysis was not used. The sample table records roughly 380,000 distinct CDR3 sequences; 15% of these occur just once. About 24% of the sample belongs to the ten largest clones.

The label giving this sample's time point can be read as: newly diagnosed GD, antithyroid drugs for less than 3 months. RNA was extracted from PBMCs in TRIzol for both TCR sequencing and RNA sequencing. The diagnosis of Graves' disease followed American Thyroid Association guidelines. Patients were recruited from an endocrinology department in Xi'an, China. Each patient gave around 9.2 milliliters of peripheral blood, collected in an EDTA anticoagulant tube. Ficoll Paque Plus density gradient separation was used to isolate PBMCs, and no further T cell sorting was performed. RNA quality was checked with an Agilent 2100 Bioanalyzer and agarose gel, and concentration with a NanoDrop 2000. From its cysteine to its phenylalanine, the CDR3 spans 13 amino acids. The CDR3 DNA has 39 bases and is translated from base 1. Trimming removed 0 bases from V and 4 bases from J, leaving 7 bases between the germline ends. For CDR1 and CDR2, the germline V gene lists SGDLS and YYNGEE.

What the authors observed across the whole study: Patients with persistent disease shared more public clonotypes (over 2,500) than newly diagnosed patients did (more than 900). Preferential use of TRBV28, TRBJ1-2 and TRBJ2-5 was observed in persistent disease, whereas TRBV20-1 and TRBJ2-1 were favored in newly diagnosed disease. Sequencing and analysis were restricted to the TCR beta chain. The authors noted that the small sample size was a limitation that may lower accuracy. Peripheral blood alone was examined, since thyroid tissue, which constituted the primary lesion, could not be accessed. Lower TCR Shannon entropy and fewer highly expanded clones were observed in persistent Graves' disease patients than in newly diagnosed patients, which suggested clonal expansion.

The specimen comprised peripheral blood mononuclear cells (PBMCs), sampled at new diagnosis, from a patient treated with antithyroid drugs. The rearrangement joined TRBV9 to TRBJ2-5; no D gene can be assigned with confidence. The TCR originated in a female donor with Graves disease. The DNA sequence follows: TGTGCCAGCAGCGTAGACGGCCGAGAGACCCAGTACTTC. Its protein is CASSVDGRETQYF.